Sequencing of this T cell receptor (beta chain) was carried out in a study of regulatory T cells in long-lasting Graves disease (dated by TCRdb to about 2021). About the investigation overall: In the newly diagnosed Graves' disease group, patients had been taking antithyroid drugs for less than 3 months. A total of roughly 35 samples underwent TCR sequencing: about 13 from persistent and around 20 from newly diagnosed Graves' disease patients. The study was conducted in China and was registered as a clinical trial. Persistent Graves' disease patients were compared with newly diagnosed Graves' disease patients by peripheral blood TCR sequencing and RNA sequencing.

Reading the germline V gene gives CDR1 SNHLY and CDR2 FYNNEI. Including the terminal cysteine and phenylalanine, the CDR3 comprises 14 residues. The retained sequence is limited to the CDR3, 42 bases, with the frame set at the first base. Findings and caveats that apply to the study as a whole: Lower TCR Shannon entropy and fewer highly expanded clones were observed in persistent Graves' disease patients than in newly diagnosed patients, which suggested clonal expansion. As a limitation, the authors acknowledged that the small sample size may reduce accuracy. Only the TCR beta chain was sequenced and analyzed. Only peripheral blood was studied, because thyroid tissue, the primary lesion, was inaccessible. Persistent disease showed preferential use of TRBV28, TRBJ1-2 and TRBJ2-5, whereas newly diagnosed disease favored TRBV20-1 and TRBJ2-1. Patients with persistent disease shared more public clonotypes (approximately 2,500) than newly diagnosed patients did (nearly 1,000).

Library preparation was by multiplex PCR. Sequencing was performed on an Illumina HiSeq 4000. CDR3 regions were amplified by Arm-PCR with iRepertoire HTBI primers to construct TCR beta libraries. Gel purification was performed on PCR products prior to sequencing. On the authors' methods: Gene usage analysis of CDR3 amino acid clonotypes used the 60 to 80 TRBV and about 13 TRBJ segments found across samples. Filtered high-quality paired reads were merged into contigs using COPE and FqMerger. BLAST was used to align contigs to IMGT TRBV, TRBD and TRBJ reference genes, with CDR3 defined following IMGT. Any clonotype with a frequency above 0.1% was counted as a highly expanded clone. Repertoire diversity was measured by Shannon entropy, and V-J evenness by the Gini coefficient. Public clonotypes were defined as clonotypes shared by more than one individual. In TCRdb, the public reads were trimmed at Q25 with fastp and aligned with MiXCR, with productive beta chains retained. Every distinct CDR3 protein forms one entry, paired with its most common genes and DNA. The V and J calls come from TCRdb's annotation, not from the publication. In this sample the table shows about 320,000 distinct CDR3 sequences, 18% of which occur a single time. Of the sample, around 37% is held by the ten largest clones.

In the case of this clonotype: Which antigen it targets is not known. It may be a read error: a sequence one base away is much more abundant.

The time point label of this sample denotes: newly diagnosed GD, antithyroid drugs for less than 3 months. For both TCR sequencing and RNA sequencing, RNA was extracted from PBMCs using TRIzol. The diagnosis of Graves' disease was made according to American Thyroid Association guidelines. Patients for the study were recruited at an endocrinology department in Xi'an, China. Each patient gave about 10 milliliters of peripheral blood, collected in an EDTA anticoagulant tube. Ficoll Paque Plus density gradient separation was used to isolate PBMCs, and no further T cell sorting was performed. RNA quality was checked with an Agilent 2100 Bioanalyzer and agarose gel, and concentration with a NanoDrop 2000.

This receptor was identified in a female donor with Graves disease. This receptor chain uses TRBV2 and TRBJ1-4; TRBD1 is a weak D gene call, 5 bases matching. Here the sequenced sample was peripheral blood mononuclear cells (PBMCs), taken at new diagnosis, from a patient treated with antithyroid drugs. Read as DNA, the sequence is TGTGCCACAAGACAGCTAGCAACTAATGAAAAACCGTTTTTT. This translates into CATRQLATNEKPFF.